Below, 26 T cell receptor beta chains from the same sample are listed, as sequenced in a study of blood T cell repertoires in COVID-19. Data came from immunoSEQ multiplex PCR; TCRdb stores just in-frame clones and leaves some out. The table has 140,000 or so clones, around 81% seen once; the top ten hold more than 4%. Input material: peripheral blood. The receptors stem from a woman between 45 and 60 years old with acute or convalescent COVID-19.

This chain uses TRBV7-6 with TRBJ2-3; the match to TRBD1 covers 10 bases. CDR1 and CDR2 from the germline V gene are SGHVS and FNYEAQ. This CDR3 comprises 15 residues. The V and J ends lost 5 bases and 4 bases, in that order; junction bases with no gene match: 6. The CDR3 reads CASSLGTGDADTQYF. CDR3 DNA sequence: TGTGCCAGCAGCCTGGGGACAGGGGATGCAGATACGCAGTATTTT. The complete variable domain, with remaining parts taken from reference TRBV7-6 and TRBJ2-3, reads GAGVSQSPRYKVTKRGQDVALRCDPISGHVSLYWYRQALGQGPEFLTYFNYEAQQDKSGLPNDRFSAERPEGSISTLTIQRTEQRDSAMYRCASSLGTGDADTQYFGPGTRLTVL.

The chain has TRBV6-2 or TRBV6-3 and TRBJ1-1; D is perhaps TRBD1 (5 bases). V lost 4 bases, J lost 1 base, and 10 bases lay in between. From germline, CDR1 is MNHEY and CDR2 SVGEGT. CDR3 length equals 14 residues. The CDR3 coding sequence is TGTGCCAGCAGTTTACCTGGACAGAACACTGAAGCTTTCTTT. Translating it yields CASSLPGQNTEAFF.

This clone was found a few times. V gene TRBV28 combines with J gene TRBJ2-7; D unresolved. The germline V gene has CDR1 MDHEN and CDR2 SYDVKM. Trimming pared 11 bases from V and 2 bases from J, leaving 19 bases between. This CDR3 region has 14 residues. For the CDR3, the DNA is TGTGCCGGTAGCAGATTCCTCCCACCCTACGAGCAGTACTTC. Encoded protein: CAGSRFLPPYEQYF.

The chain couples TRBV18 to TRBJ1-1; possibly TRBD1 for D (5 bases). Germline CDR1 KGHSH, CDR2 LQKENI. V was pared by 3 bases and J by 7 bases, with 9 bases between. This CDR3 is 12 amino acids long. The CDR3 region is CASSPIDSEAFF. The CDR3 coding sequence is TGTGCCAGCTCACCGATTGACAGTGAAGCTTTCTTT. The full variable domain, with the rest looked up from reference TRBV18 and TRBJ1-1, is NAGVMQNPRHLVRRRGQEARLRCSPMKGHSHVYWYRQLPEEGLKFMVYLQKENIIDESGMPKERFSAEFPKEGPSILRIQQVVRGDSAAYFCASSPIDSEAFFGQGTRLTVV.

This chain connects TRBV18 to TRBJ1-2; D not certain. Germline CDR1 KGHSH, CDR2 LQKENI. V lost 4 bases and J lost 3, with 15 bases in between. The length of the CDR3 is 15 residues. This CDR3 reads CASSLDGIRDYGYTF. In DNA form, the CDR3 reads TGTGCCAGCTCACTTGACGGCATACGGGACTATGGCTACACCTTC.

The chain is built from TRBV12-5 and TRBJ2-3; D remains ambiguous. CDR1 and CDR2 (germline): LGHNT, FRNRAP. The CDR3 runs 14 residues. Between the trimmed V and J ends, which lost 2 bases and 4 bases, there was a span of 10 bases. CDR3 nucleotides: TGTGCTAGTGGTTTGAGCGAAGCAGCAGATACGCAGTATTTT. It yields the protein CASGLSEAADTQYF.

This clone has just a few counts. The rearrangement joins TRBV4-3 to TRBJ1-3; D might be TRBD1 (6 bases). This CDR3 has 16 residues. Trimming shortened V by 2 bases and J by 0 bases, and 11 bases separated the two germline ends. The germline CDR1 and CDR2 sequences are LGHNA and YSLEER. The CDR3 sequence: CASSQNQDSSGNTIYF. In DNA form, the CDR3 reads TGCGCCAGCAGCCAAAACCAGGACAGCTCTGGAAACACCATATATTTT.

The V and J genes are TRBV7-2 and TRBJ2-1; TRBD1 matches 8 bases. The CDR3 runs 15 residues. Trimming removed 3 bases from V and 5 bases from J; junction bases left unmatched: 6. Germline V gene data show CDR1 as SGHTA and CDR2 as FQGNSA. The CDR3 protein is CASSFQDRENNEQFF. CDR3 sequence (DNA): TGTGCCAGCAGCTTTCAGGACAGGGAAAACAATGAGCAGTTCTTC.

V is TRBV5-1 and J is TRBJ2-1, with 7 bases aligning to TRBD1. Germline lookup yields CDR1 SGHRS and CDR2 YFSETQ. The CDR3 loop spans 15 amino acids. Trimming took 1 base from V and 1 from J; bases not matched to a gene: 2. Here the CDR3 DNA reads TGCGCCAGCAGCTTGTCAGGGGGATCCTACAATGAGCAGTTCTTC. Residues: CASSLSGGSYNEQFF.

V gene TRBV9 combines with J gene TRBJ1-6; the match to TRBD1 covers 10 bases. Trimming cost V 4 bases and J 14 bases; bases outside gene matches: 12. Germline loops: CDR1 SGDLS, CDR2 YYNGEE. The CDR3 spans 15 residues. CDR3 protein: CASSPTGGSFLSLHF. The DNA for the CDR3 is TGTGCCAGCAGCCCGACAGGGGGCTCCTTTTTATCCCTCCACTTT.

This chain joins TRBV19 and TRBJ1-2; 10 nucleotides line up with TRBD1. The CDR3 is 13 amino acids. The germline V gene encodes CDR1 LNHDA and CDR2 SQIVND (reference sequence). Losses at the gene ends were 10 bases for V and 6 bases for J; bases not matched to a gene: 8. For the CDR3, the DNA is TGTGCCACATGGACAGGGGGAGACCATGGCTACACCTTC. Its translation is CATWTGGDHGYTF.

The V and J genes are TRBV4-1 and TRBJ2-1; D ambiguous. This CDR3 spans 14 amino acids. The germline V gene encodes CDR1 MGHRA and CDR2 YSYEKL. V was shortened by 0 bases and J by 9 bases, with 12 bases between the two germline ends. CDR3 DNA sequence: TGCGCCAGCAGCCAAGAGACAATCAGAAGTGAGCAGTTCTTC. Translating gives CASSQETIRSEQFF.

V usage is TRBV6-5 and J usage is TRBJ2-2; 9 bases are a match to TRBD2. This CDR3 is 16 amino acids long. Germline V CDR1 and CDR2: MNHEY, SVGAGI. The ends lost 3 bases at V and 7 bases at J; junction bases unmatched: 9. CDR3 in DNA: TGTGCCAGCAGTTATTCCGCTAGCGGGGCCGGCGGGGAGCTGTTTTTT. Translating gives CASSYSASGAGGELFF.

This clone was detected ten times or more. This chain joins TRBV4-3 and TRBJ2-1; 10 positions agree with TRBD1. Germline V gene data show CDR1 as LGHNA and CDR2 as YSLEER. This CDR3 is 17 amino acids long. Losses at the gene ends were 0 bases for V and 9 bases for J; bases not matched to a gene: 11. The CDR3 DNA is TGCGCCAGCAGCCAAGATTCGACAGGGGGCTTTTGGAGTGAGCAGTTCTTC. Encoded protein: CASSQDSTGGFWSEQFF.

V usage is TRBV11-1 and J usage is TRBJ1-2; D may be TRBD1 (5 bases). The CDR3 has 14 amino acids. Germline V lookup: CDR1 SGHAT, CDR2 FQDESV (reference sequence). V was clipped by 4 bases and J by 8 bases, with 17 bases between them. CDR3 nucleotides: TGTGCCAGCAGCTCCCGAAGTCAGGGTGACGGCTACACCTTC. Protein product: CASSSRSQGDGYTF.

The rearrangement links TRBV4-3 to TRBJ1-2; the D gene is possibly TRBD1 (5 bases). This CDR3 is built from 14 residues. Germline V gene sequence: CDR1 LGHNA, CDR2 YSLEER. V was clipped by 1 base and J by 1 base, with 7 bases between them. CDR3 sequence (DNA): TGCGCCAGCAGCCAAGGGGGCGTTAACTATGGCTACACCTTC. It is translated as CASSQGGVNYGYTF.

J is TRBJ1-4 and V is TRBV5-1; possibly TRBD1 for D (5 bases). From germline, CDR1 is SGHRS and CDR2 YFSETQ. The CDR3 is 15 residues long. The V gene lost 2 bases and the J gene lost 0 bases, with 8 bases spanning the gap. CDR3 nucleotides: TGCGCCAGCAGCTTTGAGACAGCAACTAATGAAAAACTGTTTTTT. This translates into CASSFETATNEKLFF. The whole variable domain, filled in from reference TRBV5-1 and TRBJ1-4, reads KAGVTQTPRYLIKTRGQQVTLSCSPISGHRSVSWYQQTPGQGLQFLFEYFSETQRNKGNFPGRFSGRQFSNSRSEMNVSTLELGDSALYLCASSFETATNEKLFFGSGTQLSVL.

The chain employs TRBV28 and TRBJ1-1; a possible D gene is TRBD1 (6 bases). CDR1 is MDHEN, CDR2 SYDVKM, per germline. V gave up 3 bases and J gave up 6 bases, with 14 bases separating them. The CDR3 extends over 14 amino acids. The CDR3 DNA reads TGTGCCAGCAGTTTCCCCAGACAGGTCCCTGAAGCTTTCTTT. Translation: CASSFPRQVPEAFF.

The chain combines TRBV27 with TRBJ2-5; 12 nucleotides line up with TRBD1. The CDR3 covers 15 residues. Germline trimming cut 6 bases from V and 2 bases from J; bases unmatched to any gene: 4. Germline loops: CDR1 MNHEY, CDR2 SMNVEV (reference sequence). As DNA, the CDR3 is TGTGCCAGCAGATCGGGACAGGGGGCACAAGAGACCCAGTACTTC. Protein product: CASRSGQGAQETQYF.

The chain recombines TRBV4-1 with TRBJ1-5; TRBD1 might be the D (6 bases). CDR3 length equals 14 residues. Trimming left V 0 bases short and J 8 bases short, with 11 bases between. Germline CDR1 reads MGHRA; CDR2 reads YSYEKL. CDR3 bases: TGCGCCAGCAGCCAAGAAGGGGGAAGGGAGCCCCAGCATTTT. Protein: CASSQEGGREPQHF.

V usage is TRBV6-5 and J usage is TRBJ1-5; D uncertain. The CDR3 is made up of 11 amino acids. Trimming took 8 bases from V and 5 from J, leaving 7 bases between them. Germline assignment: CDR1 MNHEY and CDR2 SVGAGI. The CDR3 protein is CASGVDQPQHF. Written as DNA, the CDR3 is TGTGCCAGCGGAGTCGATCAGCCCCAGCATTTT.

This clone was counted a few times. V gene TRBV27 combines with J gene TRBJ1-5; D not resolved. Germline CDR1 reads MNHEY; CDR2 reads SMNVEV (reference sequence). Deletions cut 6 bases from V and 3 bases from J, with 9 bases between. The CDR3 spans 13 residues. Here the CDR3 reads CASSLTPNQPQHF. The CDR3 DNA follows: TGTGCCAGCAGCCTTACTCCCAATCAGCCCCAGCATTTT.

This rearrangement joins TRBV30 to TRBJ2-7; D is undetermined. V was shortened by 5 bases and J by 1 base, with 9 bases between the two germline ends. The CDR3 runs 12 residues. The germline gives CDR1 GTSNPN, CDR2 SVGIG (reference sequence). The CDR3 DNA reads as TGTGCCTGGCTCGGTTCTTCCTACGAGCAGTACTTC. Translating gives CAWLGSSYEQYF.

This sequence joins TRBV6-5 and TRBJ2-3, with TRBD2 matching 12 bases. CDR1 is MNHEY and CDR2 is SVGAGI in the germline V gene. With V trimmed by 2 bases and J by 1 base, 1 base remained unmatched. This CDR3 contains 16 residues. CDR3 residues: CASSYRTSGGTDTQYF. The CDR3 bases are TGTGCCAGCAGTTACCGGACTAGCGGGGGCACAGATACGCAGTATTTT.

V usage is TRBV27 and J usage is TRBJ1-1, with TRBD1 matching 10 bases. Losses at the gene ends were 5 bases for V and 3 bases for J; bases not matched to a gene: 6. Germline V CDR1 and CDR2: MNHEY, SMNVEV (reference sequence). The CDR3 is 15 residues long. The CDR3 sequence: CASSNGQGGYTEAFF. In DNA, the CDR3 is TGTGCCAGCAGTAACGGACAGGGGGGATACACTGAAGCTTTCTTT.

This chain uses TRBV14 with TRBJ2-3; D not resolved. CDR3 length: 13 amino acids. Trimming shortened V by 1 base and J by 4 bases, and 6 bases separated the two germline ends. Germline V gene sequence: CDR1 SGHDN, CDR2 FVKESK. This CDR3 reads CASSQVYADTQYF. The CDR3 bases are TGTGCCAGCAGCCAAGTGTATGCAGATACGCAGTATTTT.